This T cell receptor delta chain is drawn from a study of γδ T cells in repeated Plasmodium falciparum infection (dated by TCRdb to about 2021). Turning to the overall study: Malian children exposed to intense seasonal malaria transmission were enrolled in the natural-infection arm and compared with Australian children matched for age and gender. Four or five malaria-naive U.S. adults underwent four controlled human malaria infections by bites from P. falciparum NF54-infected Anopheles stephensi mosquitoes over 644 days. The study looked at how repeated Plasmodium falciparum infection shapes the human gammadelta T cell repertoire, using both natural infection in Mali and controlled human malaria infection. The gammadelta TCR repertoires from Mali were analysed in two ways: cross-sectionally during periods with no transmission, and longitudinally across episodes of acute febrile malaria. Samples from controlled-infection subjects were taken at baseline, just before selected infections, and 21 days after each infection.

In the case of this clone: The clone's antigen remains unknown. Base qualities were left out, and no much larger clone turns up one base away.

Results and caveats for the whole study, not just this receptor: Because the controlled-infection cohort was small, analysis of inter-individual variability in gammadelta T cell responses was limited. In Vdelta2-negative gammadelta TCR repertoires, which were largely Vdelta1+, repeated controlled infections appeared to drive waves of new clonotype selection. Compared with Australian children, Malian children appeared to have Vdelta2-negative gammadelta TCR repertoires that were more clonally expanded, less diverse and less shared. Generalizability was limited because the Malian cohort came from a small rural village made up predominantly of one ethnic group. Across time and infection, the Vgamma9/Vdelta2+ TCR repertoires showed a highly stable polyclonal makeup, with many TCRgamma sequences overlapping between individuals.

For bulk TCR repertoire analysis, Vgamma9/Vdelta2+ and Vdelta2-negative gammadelta T cell populations were flow-sorted out of peripheral blood mononuclear cells. V lost 9 bases and J lost 1 base; the stretch between them is 18 bases long. CDR1 is given as TSWWSYY and CDR2 as QGS, both from the germline V gene. Counted from cysteine to phenylalanine, this CDR3 has 15 amino acids. Just the 45-base CDR3 DNA is kept, in frame starting at base 1. The library was generated by multiplex PCR. The data were produced on an Illumina MiSeq. Every sorted gammadelta T cell sample had both its TCR gamma (TRG) and TCR delta (TRD) chains sequenced. On the study's bioinformatics: The repertoire analyses drew on clonotype tree plots, the accumulated frequency of the top 20 clonotypes, and diversity index (DI) and D75 metrics. Clonotypes were called again by TCRdb from the public reads via CATT, and duplicate nucleotide sequences were then merged into one entry. What appears here as the V and J calls and clone size reflects TCRdb's work, not the paper's. For this sample there are 70,000 to 95,000 delta-chain clones; 1.4% appear just once. In total, the top ten clones hold 8.5% to 10% of the sample.

The sequence was collected from a pool of human donors (malaria-infected and uninfected, not separated). Specimen: gamma-delta T cells from blood. This receptor chain uses TRDV1 and TRDJ1, with TRDD3 as a weak D call on 5 bases. The J gene, missing from TCRdb, was assigned here through DNA to germline matching. The DNA reads as follows: TGTGCTCTCTGGGACGGAGGCAACCGCACCGATAAACTCATCTTT. Its coded protein is CALWDGGNRTDKLIF.